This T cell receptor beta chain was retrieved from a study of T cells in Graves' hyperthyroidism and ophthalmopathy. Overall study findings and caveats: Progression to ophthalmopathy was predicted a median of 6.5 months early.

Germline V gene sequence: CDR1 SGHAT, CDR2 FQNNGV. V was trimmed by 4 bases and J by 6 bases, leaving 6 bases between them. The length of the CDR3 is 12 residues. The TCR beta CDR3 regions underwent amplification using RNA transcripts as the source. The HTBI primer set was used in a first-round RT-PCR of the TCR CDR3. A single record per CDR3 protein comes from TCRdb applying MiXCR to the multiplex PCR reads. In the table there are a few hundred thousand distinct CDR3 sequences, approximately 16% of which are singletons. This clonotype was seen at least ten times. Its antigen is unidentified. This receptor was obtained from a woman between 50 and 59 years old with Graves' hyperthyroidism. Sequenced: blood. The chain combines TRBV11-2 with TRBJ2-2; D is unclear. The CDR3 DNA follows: TGTGCCAGCAGCTACTTCTCCGGGGAGCTGTTTTTT. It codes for CASSYFSGELFF.